A single T cell receptor beta chain is shown here with its context. Its specificity is unknown. The sample belongs to a study of shared clonotypes between healthy human individuals. J gave up 4 bases and V 4 bases, and 5 bases lay outside the gene matches. In germline, CDR1 is SGHRS, CDR2 YFSETQ. The CDR3 extends over 15 amino acids. Broader study findings: Shared clonotypes across all four donors exceeded non-shared ones in generation probability.

Assay runs were performed at deep level. Researchers divided each subset's genomic DNA evenly across several immunoSEQ plates. Method: immunoSEQ multiplex PCR; TCRdb's copy keeps in-frame clones and lacks some. The data show approximately 530,000 clones, 90% to 97% seen once. The clonotype originates from a woman in her twenties or thirties in good health. This chain connects TRBV5-1 to TRBJ2-7, with TRBD2 matching 13 bases. Sequencing was carried out using naive CD4+ T cells sorted from blood. The subset was: CD45RA+ positively selected. The CDR3 DNA reads as TGCGCCAGCAGCCCGGGACTAGCGGGAATATACGAGCAGTACTTC. Translation gives CASSPGLAGIYEQYF. Full variable domain (missing parts from reference TRBV5-1 and TRBJ2-7): KAGVTQTPRYLIKTRGQQVTLSCSPISGHRSVSWYQQTPGQGLQFLFEYFSETQRNKGNFPGRFSGRQFSNSRSEMNVSTLELGDSALYLCASSPGLAGIYEQYFGPGTRLTVT.